There are a few counts of the clone carrying this TCR beta chain. The antigen is unknown. In TCRdb, the reads were re-called with MiXCR into one record per CDR3 protein. The sample holds nearly 700,000 distinct CDR3 sequences, roughly 36% seen once. The data were taken from a study of T cell repertoires in cytomegalovirus infection. Looking at the study overall: Recently described HLA-C-restricted plus well-studied HLA-B-restricted CMV epitopes were used. Evidence of both CMV infection and a matching HLA type came from public TCR beta signatures. General observations from the study: Totalled public TCR beta family frequency picked out people who carried CMV plus the relevant HLA. Clonotype analysis showed dominance of the ex vivo response by HLA-C-restricted CMV-specific TCR beta clonotypes.

Germline CDR1 reads MDHEN; CDR2 reads SYDVKM. The J segment lost 12 bases and the V segment lost 6 bases, leaving 9 bases of the junction unmatched. CDR3 size: 14 residues. The chain links TRBV28 to TRBJ1-6, with TRBD1 matching 9 bases. The TCR was taken from a human donor in good health (CMV status not recorded). Some clones in this sample may be carry-over from other donors' samples. Sequencing was performed on cultured PBMCs, taken from culture after CMV antigen stimulation. As DNA, the CDR3 is TGTGCCAGCAGGATAGGGGGACAGGGACGACCCCTCCACTTT. Translating it yields CASRIGGQGRPLHF.